This passage covers 24 T cell receptor beta chains from one sample sequenced in a study of spatial heterogeneity in lung cancer. Time point meaning: blood at routine non-recurrence follow-up after resection. Tumor, nontumor lung or frozen PBMC supplied whole RNA that was sequenced unsorted. In TCRdb, the 5' RACE reads were re-called with MiXCR into one record per CDR3 protein. The data contain about 120,000 distinct CDR3 sequences, 12% of them singletons. The sequencing here drew on PBMCs, taken at follow-up. The receptors were gathered from a male donor with early-stage non-small cell lung cancer.

J is TRBJ2-3 and V is TRBV7-8; no reliable D call. Germline CDR1 and CDR2: SGHVS and FQNEAQ. This CDR3 region has 12 residues. V was pared by 6 bases and J by 5 bases, with 9 bases between. DNA of the CDR3: TGTGCCAGCAGACCCCTGGGAGATACGCAGTATTTT. This sequence encodes CASRPLGDTQYF.

The J gene is TRBJ1-4, the V gene TRBV5-6, with D perhaps matching TRBD1 (5 bases). V was clipped by 4 bases and J by 5 bases, with 15 bases between them. Germline CDR1 reads SGHDT; CDR2 reads YYEEEE. CDR3 length: 15 amino acids. The CDR3 loop reads CASSAGRAGNEKLFF. CDR3 DNA sequence: TGTGCCAGCAGCGCGGGGCGAGCAGGGAATGAAAAACTGTTTTTT. The variable domain in full, with the rest retrieved from reference TRBV5-6 and TRBJ1-4, is DAGVTQSPTHLIKTRGQQVTLRCSPKSGHDTVSWYQQALGQGPQFIFQYYEEEERQRGNFPDRFSGHQFPNYSSELNVNALLLGDSALYLCASSAGRAGNEKLFFGSGTQLSVL.

The chain links TRBV7-9 to TRBJ2-5; D not certain. Trimming removed 5 bases from V and 3 bases from J, with 10 bases in between. Germline V CDR1 and CDR2: SEHNR, FQNEAQ (reference sequence). This CDR3 contains 13 residues. CDR3 coding DNA: TGTGCCAGCAGCGCCCCCGTTAAAGAGACCCAGTACTTC. This encodes CASSAPVKETQYF. Full variable domain (rest looked up from reference TRBV7-9 and TRBJ2-5): DTGVSQNPRHKITKRGQNVTFRCDPISEHNRLYWYRQTLGQGPEFLTYFQNEAQLEKSRLLSDRFSAERPKGSFSTLEIQRTEQGDSAMYLCASSAPVKETQYFGPGTRLLVL.

In its sample, this clonotype was seen many times. V gene TRBV29-1 combines with J gene TRBJ1-2; D remains unclear. V lost 5 bases, J lost 2 bases, and 15 bases lay in between. The CDR3 has 14 amino acids. Germline CDR1 is SQVTM and CDR2 is ANQGSEA. CDR3 bases: TGCAGCGTTCCCGACAAGTCCTTCAACTATGGCTACACCTTC. Protein product: CSVPDKSFNYGYTF.

In this sample, this clonotype turned up a few times. V and J are TRBV3-1 and TRBJ1-2; D is ambiguous. The CDR3 spans 11 residues. Germline V lookup: CDR1 LGHDT, CDR2 YNNKEL (reference sequence). Trimming removed 1 base from V and 6 bases from J, with 3 bases in between. CDR3 in DNA: TGTGCCAGCAGCCAAGTAGATGGCTACACCTTC. It is translated as CASSQVDGYTF.

This clonotype occurred a few times. The chain has TRBV19 and TRBJ1-2; no clear D. Germline CDR1 reads LNHDA; CDR2 reads SQIVND (reference sequence). The CDR3 loop spans 15 amino acids. V lost 5 bases to trimming and J lost 3 bases, with 16 bases between them. The CDR3, as DNA: TGTGCCAGTAGTGTTGGTCTTAGCGTTGACTATGGCTACACCTTC. It codes for CASSVGLSVDYGYTF.

This chain links TRBV7-9 with TRBJ2-5; D might be TRBD2 (5 bases). Germline assignment: CDR1 SEHNR and CDR2 FQNEAQ (reference sequence). The ends were cut back, 1 base at V and 7 bases at J, with 13 bases in the middle. This CDR3 has 14 amino acids. This chain's CDR3 is CASSLVGLRGTQYF. CDR3 sequence (DNA): TGTGCCAGCAGCTTAGTCGGACTGAGAGGGACCCAGTACTTC.

This clonotype was picked up many times. This chain joins TRBV20-1 and TRBJ2-7, with 10 bases aligning to TRBD1. The J segment lost 4 bases and the V segment lost 6 bases, leaving 6 bases of the junction unmatched. Germline V CDR1 and CDR2: DFQATT, SNEGSKA (reference sequence). The CDR3 is made up of 13 amino acids. The CDR3 DNA sequence: TGCAGTGCCAGGGACAGGGGAATTTACGAGCAGTACTTC. Its translation: CSARDRGIYEQYF.

The V gene is TRBV12-3 or TRBV12-4, the J gene TRBJ2-7; 7 positions match TRBD1. This CDR3 has 15 amino acids. V lost 6 bases to trimming and J lost 2 bases; unmatched junction nucleotides: 10. Written as DNA, the CDR3 is TGTGCCAGCAGCCCACAGGGGCGCCTCACCTACGAGCAGTACTTC. Translating it yields CASSPQGRLTYEQYF.

This clonotype was observed a few times. This rearrangement joins TRBV4-2 to TRBJ2-3; 11 bases line up with TRBD2. The CDR3 contains 16 residues. The germline V gene encodes CDR1 LGHNA and CDR2 YNFKEQ. V was pared by 4 bases and J by 0 bases, with 3 bases of the junction left unmatched. For the CDR3, the DNA is TGTGCCAGCAGCCTGGGACTAGCGGACAGCACAGATACGCAGTATTTT. This codes for CASSLGLADSTDTQYF.

This clonotype showed up many times. The chain is built from TRBV6-1 and TRBJ1-1, with 7 bases lining up with TRBD1. Germline CDR1 reads MNHNS; CDR2 reads SASEGT. This CDR3 contains 13 residues. After removal of 6 bases from V and 3 bases from J, the junction contained 4 bases not matched to a gene. CDR3: CASREGQYTEAFF. The CDR3 DNA reads as TGTGCCAGCAGGGAGGGACAGTACACTGAAGCTTTCTTT.

This clonotype occurred many times. This rearrangement joins TRBV29-1 to TRBJ2-5; a weak D match, TRBD1 (7 bases). V was trimmed by 8 bases and J by 0 bases, leaving 13 bases between them. CDR3 size: 13 residues. Looked up from germline, CDR1 is SQVTM and CDR2 is ANQGSEA. DNA for the CDR3: TGCAGCTCGCGGAGGGGGCACCAAGAGACCCAGTACTTC. This translates into CSSRRGHQETQYF.

This clonotype was found many times. The chain couples TRBV5-1 to TRBJ1-2, with D uncertain. The CDR3 contains 14 residues. Germline CDR1 and CDR2: SGHRS and YFSETQ. The germline V and J ends were trimmed by 0 bases and 3 bases, with 9 bases remaining between them. The DNA of the CDR3 is TGCGCCAGCAGCTTGGACCCGGAGTACTATGGCTACACCTTC. Amino acid sequence: CASSLDPEYYGYTF.

This clonotype was observed at least ten times. The J gene is TRBJ1-5, the V gene TRBV7-8; TRBD1 is a possible D gene (5 bases). Between the trimmed V and J ends, which lost 8 bases and 2 bases, there was a span of 10 bases. The length of the CDR3 is 13 residues. Germline CDR1 is SGHVS and CDR2 is FQNEAQ. CDR3 in amino acids: CASGQGRNQPQHF. CDR3 in DNA: TGTGCCAGCGGGCAGGGTCGCAATCAGCCCCAGCATTTT.

V and J are TRBV6-1 and TRBJ2-3; D ambiguous. This CDR3 is 13 amino acids long. V gave up 6 bases and J gave up 6 bases, with 13 bases separating them. Germline assignment: CDR1 MNHNS and CDR2 SASEGT. The DNA of the CDR3 is TGTGCCAGCAGCGAACGGGCTAGGGATACGCAGTATTTT. It encodes CASSERARDTQYF.

In its sample, this clonotype was seen a few times. The chain recombines TRBV12-3 or TRBV12-4 with TRBJ1-1; the D is unclear. This CDR3 is built from 13 residues. V gave up 7 bases and J gave up 4 bases, with 13 bases separating them. The CDR3 here is CASKNAAGTEAFF. As DNA, the CDR3 is TGTGCCAGCAAAAACGCAGCGGGCACTGAAGCTTTCTTT.

This clonotype was recorded many times. In DNA form, the CDR3 reads TGCGCCAGCAGCCAAGAACTAGCGGGGCCCAATGAGCAGTTCTTC. Translation gives CASSQELAGPNEQFF. The chain links TRBV4-1 to TRBJ2-1; 10 nucleotides agree with TRBD2. Germline-derived CDR1 and CDR2 are MGHRA and YSYEKL. The CDR3 contains 15 residues. Trimming removed 0 bases from V and 6 bases from J; junction bases left unmatched: 2.

This clonotype occurred a few times. The chain joins TRBV3-1 to TRBJ2-1; 11 bases are a match to TRBD2. Germline values: CDR1 LGHDT, CDR2 YNNKEL (reference sequence). The CDR3 loop spans 16 amino acids. With 2 bases clipped from V and 2 bases from J, the junction kept 2 bases outside the gene matches. The CDR3 reads CASSQLAGGAYNEQFF. For the CDR3, the DNA is TGTGCCAGCAGCCAACTAGCGGGGGGAGCCTACAATGAGCAGTTCTTC.

The chain couples TRBV18 to TRBJ1-6; 8 bases are shared with TRBD1. The CDR3 extends over 15 amino acids. Germline-derived CDR1 and CDR2 are KGHSH and LQKENI. V shed 2 bases, J shed 6 bases, and the junction held 3 bases outside the gene matches. Written as DNA, the CDR3 is TGTGCCAGCTCACCAGAGACAGGGGCTAATTCACCCCTCCACTTT. It yields the protein CASSPETGANSPLHF.

The J gene is TRBJ2-3, the V gene TRBV7-2; perhaps TRBD1 as D (5 bases). CDR3 length: 15 amino acids. With 3 bases removed from V and 2 bases from J, the gap between germline ends came to 12 bases. CDR1 is SGHTA and CDR2 is FQGNSA in the germline V gene. The CDR3 here is CASSLFSGNTDTQYF. The DNA of the CDR3 is TGTGCCAGCAGCTTGTTTTCAGGGAACACAGATACGCAGTATTTT.

This clonotype was counted a few times. V is TRBV7-9 and J is TRBJ2-3, with a tentative D call TRBD2 (6 bases). Trimming stripped 5 bases from V and 2 bases from J, with 20 bases between. In germline, CDR1 is SEHNR, CDR2 FQNEAQ (reference sequence). The CDR3 has 17 residues. The CDR3 sequence: CASSGWGDFLNTDTQYF. CDR3 nucleotide sequence: TGTGCCAGCAGCGGATGGGGGGACTTTCTAAACACAGATACGCAGTATTTT.

The chain links TRBV4-3 to TRBJ2-7; possibly TRBD1 or TRBD2 for D (5 bases each). There are 13 residues in the CDR3. Germline V CDR1 and CDR2: LGHNA, YSLEER. Between the trimmed V and J ends, which lost 4 bases and 3 bases, there was a span of 10 bases. The CDR3 DNA follows: TGCGCCAGCAGCCGGGACCTCCTCTACGAGCAGTACTTC. Amino acid sequence: CASSRDLLYEQYF.

At least ten counts were recorded for this clonotype. The rearrangement links TRBV5-5 to TRBJ2-1, with a tentative D call TRBD1 (6 bases). Trimming stripped 0 bases from V and 6 bases from J, with 13 bases between. Germline values: CDR1 SGHKS, CDR2 YYEKEE (reference sequence). The CDR3 consists of 15 residues. Here the CDR3 DNA reads TGTGCCAGCAGCTTGGCCTATAGAGGGGGCAATGAGCAGTTCTTC. It codes for CASSLAYRGGNEQFF.

This clonotype was counted a single time. Being one base from a much bigger clone, this may be a read error. This chain joins TRBV11-3 and TRBJ2-5, with 11 bases that match TRBD2. This CDR3 contains 14 residues. Germline CDR1 and CDR2: SGHNT and YENEEA. V dropped 5 bases and J dropped 4; count of bases not matched to a gene: 3. The CDR3 nucleotides are TGTGCCAGCAGCATGGGACTAGCGGCAGAGACCCAGTACTTC. Translated: CASSMGLAAETQYF.